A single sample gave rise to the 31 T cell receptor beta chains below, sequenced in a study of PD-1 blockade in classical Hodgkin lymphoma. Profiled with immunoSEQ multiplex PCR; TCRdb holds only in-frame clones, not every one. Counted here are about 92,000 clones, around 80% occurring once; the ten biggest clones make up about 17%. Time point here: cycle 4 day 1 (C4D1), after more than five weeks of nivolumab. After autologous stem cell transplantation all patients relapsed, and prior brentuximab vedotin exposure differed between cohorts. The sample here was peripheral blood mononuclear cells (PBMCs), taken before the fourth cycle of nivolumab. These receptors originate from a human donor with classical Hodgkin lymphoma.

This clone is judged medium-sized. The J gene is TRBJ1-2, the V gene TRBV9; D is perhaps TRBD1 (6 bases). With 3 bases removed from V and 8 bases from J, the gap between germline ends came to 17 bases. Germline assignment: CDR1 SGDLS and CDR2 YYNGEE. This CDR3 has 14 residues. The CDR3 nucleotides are TGTGCCAGCAGCGGGACGGGACACTCTATCGGCTACACCTTC. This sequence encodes CASSGTGHSIGYTF.

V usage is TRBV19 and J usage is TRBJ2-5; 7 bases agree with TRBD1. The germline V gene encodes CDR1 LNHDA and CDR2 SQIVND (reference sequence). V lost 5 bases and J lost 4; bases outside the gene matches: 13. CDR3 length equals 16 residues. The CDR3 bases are TGTGCCAGTAGTCCCCGGGCCCCGACAGGGCCAGAGACCCAGTACTTC. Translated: CASSPRAPTGPETQYF. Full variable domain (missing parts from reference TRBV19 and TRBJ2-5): DGGITQSPKYLFRKEGQNVTLSCEQNLNHDAMYWYRQDPGQGLRLIYYSQIVNDFQKGDIAEGYSVSREKKESFPLTVTSAQKNPTAFYLCASSPRAPTGPETQYFGPGTRLLVL.

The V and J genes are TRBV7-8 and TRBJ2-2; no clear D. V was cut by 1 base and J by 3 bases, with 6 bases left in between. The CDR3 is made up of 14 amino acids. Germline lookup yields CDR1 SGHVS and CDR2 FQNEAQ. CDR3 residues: CASSLEHYTGELFF. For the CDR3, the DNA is TGTGCCAGCAGCTTAGAACACTACACCGGGGAGCTGTTTTTT. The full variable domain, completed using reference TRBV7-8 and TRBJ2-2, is GAGVSQSPRYKVAKRGQDVALRCDPISGHVSLFWYQQALGQGPEFLTYFQNEAQLDKSGLPSDRFFAERPEGSVSTLKIQRTQQEDSAVYLCASSLEHYTGELFFGEGSRLTVL.

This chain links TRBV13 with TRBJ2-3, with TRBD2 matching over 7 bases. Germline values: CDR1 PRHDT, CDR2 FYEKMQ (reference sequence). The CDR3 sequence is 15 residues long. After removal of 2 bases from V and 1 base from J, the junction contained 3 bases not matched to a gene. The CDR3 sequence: CASSLREVGTDTQYF. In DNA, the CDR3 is TGTGCCAGCAGCTTACGGGAGGTTGGCACAGATACGCAGTATTTT.

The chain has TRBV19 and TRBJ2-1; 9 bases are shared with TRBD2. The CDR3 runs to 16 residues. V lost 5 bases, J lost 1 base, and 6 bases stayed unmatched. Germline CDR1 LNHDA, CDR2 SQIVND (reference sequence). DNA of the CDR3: TGTGCCAGTAGTGGGTTGACTAGCGGTTCCTACAATGAGCAGTTCTTC. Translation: CASSGLTSGSYNEQFF. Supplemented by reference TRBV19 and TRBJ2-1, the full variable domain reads DGGITQSPKYLFRKEGQNVTLSCEQNLNHDAMYWYRQDPGQGLRLIYYSQIVNDFQKGDIAEGYSVSREKKESFPLTVTSAQKNPTAFYLCASSGLTSGSYNEQFFGPGTRLTVL.

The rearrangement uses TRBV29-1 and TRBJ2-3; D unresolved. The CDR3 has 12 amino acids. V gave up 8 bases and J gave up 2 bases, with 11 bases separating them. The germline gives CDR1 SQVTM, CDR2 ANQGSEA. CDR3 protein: CSPSLLTDTQYF. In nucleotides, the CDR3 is TGCAGCCCGTCCTTACTCACAGATACGCAGTATTTT.

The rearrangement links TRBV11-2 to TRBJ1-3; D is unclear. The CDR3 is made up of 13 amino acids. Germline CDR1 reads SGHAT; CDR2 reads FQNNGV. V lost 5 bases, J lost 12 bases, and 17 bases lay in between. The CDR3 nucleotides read TGTGCCAGCAGCCTTTACCTGGACTCCTTCATATATTTT. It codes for CASSLYLDSFIYF.

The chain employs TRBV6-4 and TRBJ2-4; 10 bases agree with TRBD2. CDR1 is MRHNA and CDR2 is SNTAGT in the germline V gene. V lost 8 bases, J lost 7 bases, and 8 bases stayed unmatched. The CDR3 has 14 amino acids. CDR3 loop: CASSSELAGNIQYF. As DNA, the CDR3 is TGTGCCAGCTCTAGTGAACTAGCGGGGAACATTCAGTACTTC.

In DNA form, the CDR3 reads TGCGCCAGCAGCTTGGGGGCAGGGACTTTAACTCTCACCTTC. Encoded protein: CASSLGAGTLTLTF. V and J are TRBV5-1 and TRBJ1-2; a weak D match, TRBD1 (5 bases). The germline gives CDR1 SGHRS, CDR2 YFSETQ. The CDR3 totals 14 residues. V dropped 0 bases and J dropped 13 bases, with 19 bases sitting between them.

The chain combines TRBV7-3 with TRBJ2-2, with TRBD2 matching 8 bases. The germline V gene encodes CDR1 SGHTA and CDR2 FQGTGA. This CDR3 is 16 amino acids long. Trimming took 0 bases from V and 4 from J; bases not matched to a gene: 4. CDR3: CASSLTVAGGTGELFF. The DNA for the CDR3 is TGTGCCAGCAGCTTAACAGTGGCGGGAGGCACCGGGGAGCTGTTTTTT.

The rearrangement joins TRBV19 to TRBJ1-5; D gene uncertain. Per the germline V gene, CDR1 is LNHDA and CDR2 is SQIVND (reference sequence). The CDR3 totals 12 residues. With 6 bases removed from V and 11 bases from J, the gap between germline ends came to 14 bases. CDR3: CASRPRAGAQHF. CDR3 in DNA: TGTGCCAGTAGACCCCGGGCCGGGGCCCAGCATTTT.

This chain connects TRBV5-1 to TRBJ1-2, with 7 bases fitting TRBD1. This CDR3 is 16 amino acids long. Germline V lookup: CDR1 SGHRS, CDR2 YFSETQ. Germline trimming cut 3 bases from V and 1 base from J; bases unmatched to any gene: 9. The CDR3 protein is CASSYYARGVNYGYTF. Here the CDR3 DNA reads TGCGCCAGCAGCTACTACGCCAGGGGGGTTAACTATGGCTACACCTTC. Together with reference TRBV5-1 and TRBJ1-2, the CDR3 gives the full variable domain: KAGVTQTPRYLIKTRGQQVTLSCSPISGHRSVSWYQQTPGQGLQFLFEYFSETQRNKGNFPGRFSGRQFSNSRSEMNVSTLELGDSALYLCASSYYARGVNYGYTFGSGTRLTVV.

CDR3 bases: TGTGCCAGTACAGGGGTCACTGAAGCTTTCTTT. Translated: CASTGVTEAFF. The chain uses TRBV19 and TRBJ1-1; perhaps TRBD1 as D (6 bases). Germline-derived CDR1 and CDR2 are LNHDA and SQIVND (reference sequence). V lost 7 bases and J 4 bases, leaving 7 bases between the germline ends. CDR3 size: 11 residues.

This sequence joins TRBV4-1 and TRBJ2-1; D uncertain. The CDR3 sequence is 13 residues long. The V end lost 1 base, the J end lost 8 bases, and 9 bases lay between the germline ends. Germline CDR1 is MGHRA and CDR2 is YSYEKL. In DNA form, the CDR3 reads TGCGCCAGCAGCCAAGTTGGTGGGTATGAGCAGTTCTTC. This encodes CASSQVGGYEQFF.

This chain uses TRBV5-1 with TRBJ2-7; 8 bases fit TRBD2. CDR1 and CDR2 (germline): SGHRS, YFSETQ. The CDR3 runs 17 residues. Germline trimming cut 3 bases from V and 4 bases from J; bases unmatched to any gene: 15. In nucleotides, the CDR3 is TGCGCCAGCAGCTCGGGCTCGAACAGTCCTAGCGGGTACGAGCAGTACTTC. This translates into CASSSGSNSPSGYEQYF.

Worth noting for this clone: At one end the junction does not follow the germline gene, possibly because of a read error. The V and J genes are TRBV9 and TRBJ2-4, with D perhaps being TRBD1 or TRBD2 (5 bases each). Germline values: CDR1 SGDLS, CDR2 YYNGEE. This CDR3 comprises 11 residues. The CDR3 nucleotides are TGTGCCAGCAGCGTAGTGTGGGACCACGTCTTC. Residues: CASSVVWDHVF.

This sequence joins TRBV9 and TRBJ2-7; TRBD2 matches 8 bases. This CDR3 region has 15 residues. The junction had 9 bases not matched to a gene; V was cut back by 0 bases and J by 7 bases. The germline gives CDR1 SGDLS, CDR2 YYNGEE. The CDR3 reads CASSVGERESGEQYF. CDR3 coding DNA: TGTGCCAGCAGCGTAGGTGAGCGGGAGAGCGGAGAGCAGTACTTC.

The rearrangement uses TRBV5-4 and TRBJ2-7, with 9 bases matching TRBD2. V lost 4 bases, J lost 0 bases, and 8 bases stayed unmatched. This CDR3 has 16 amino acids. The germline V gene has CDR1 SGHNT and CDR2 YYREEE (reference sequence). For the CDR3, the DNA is TGTGCCAGCAGCCGCGATCCGGGACTAGCCTCCTACGAGCAGTACTTC. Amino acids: CASSRDPGLASYEQYF.

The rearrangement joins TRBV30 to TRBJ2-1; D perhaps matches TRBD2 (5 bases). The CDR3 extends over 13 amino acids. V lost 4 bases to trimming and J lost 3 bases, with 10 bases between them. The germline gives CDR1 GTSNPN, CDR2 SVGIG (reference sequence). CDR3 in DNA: TGTGCCTGGACCCCGGGGTACTACAATGAGCAGTTCTTC. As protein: CAWTPGYYNEQFF. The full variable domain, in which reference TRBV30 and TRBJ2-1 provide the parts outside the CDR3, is SQTIHQWPATLVQPVGSPLSLECTVEGTSNPNLYWYRQAAGRGLQLLFYSVGIGQISSEVPQNLSASRPQDRQFILSSKKLLLSDSGFYLCAWTPGYYNEQFFGPGTRLTVL.

This CDR3 is CASSPQTSGDTGELFF. The CDR3 DNA reads TGTGCCAGCAGCCCGCAGACTAGCGGGGACACCGGGGAGCTGTTTTTT. The chain recombines TRBV7-6 with TRBJ2-2, with 11 bases lining up with TRBD2. J was trimmed by 3 bases and V by 5 bases; bases with no gene match: 5. Germline values: CDR1 SGHVS, CDR2 FNYEAQ. The CDR3 totals 16 residues.

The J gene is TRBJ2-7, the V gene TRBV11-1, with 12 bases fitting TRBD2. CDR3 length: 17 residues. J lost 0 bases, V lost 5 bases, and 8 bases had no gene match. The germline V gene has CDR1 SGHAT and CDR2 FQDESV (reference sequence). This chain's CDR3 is CASSLLAGGPSSYEQYF. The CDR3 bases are TGTGCCAGCAGCCTCCTAGCGGGAGGGCCGAGCTCCTACGAGCAGTACTTC.

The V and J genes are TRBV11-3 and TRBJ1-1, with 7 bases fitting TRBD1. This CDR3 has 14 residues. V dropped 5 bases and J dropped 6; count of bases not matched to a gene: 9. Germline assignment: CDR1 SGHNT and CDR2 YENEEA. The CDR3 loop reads CASSIGGQASEAFF. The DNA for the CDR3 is TGTGCCAGCAGCATAGGGGGCCAGGCGTCTGAAGCTTTCTTT.

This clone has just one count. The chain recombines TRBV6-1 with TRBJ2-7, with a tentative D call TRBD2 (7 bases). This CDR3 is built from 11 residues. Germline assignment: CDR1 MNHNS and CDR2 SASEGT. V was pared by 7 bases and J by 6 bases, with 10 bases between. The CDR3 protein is CASKGGLEQYF. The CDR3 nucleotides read TGTGCCAGCAAGGGGGGGCTCGAGCAGTACTTC.

CDR3 sequence (DNA): TGTGCCATCAGCCGTAGCGGGAGTACAGATACGCAGTATTTT. It specifies CAISRSGSTDTQYF. The chain recombines TRBV10-3 with TRBJ2-3, with 9 bases fitting TRBD2. Germline V CDR1 and CDR2: ENHRY, SYGVKD. The V segment lost 6 bases and the J segment 3 bases; nucleotides outside the gene matches: 4. The CDR3 runs to 14 residues.

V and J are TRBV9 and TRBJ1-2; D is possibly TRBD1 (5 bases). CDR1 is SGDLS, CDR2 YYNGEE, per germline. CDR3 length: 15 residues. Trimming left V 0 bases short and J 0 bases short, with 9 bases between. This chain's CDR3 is CASSVVGGSNYGYTF. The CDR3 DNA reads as TGTGCCAGCAGCGTAGTGGGGGGTTCTAACTATGGCTACACCTTC.

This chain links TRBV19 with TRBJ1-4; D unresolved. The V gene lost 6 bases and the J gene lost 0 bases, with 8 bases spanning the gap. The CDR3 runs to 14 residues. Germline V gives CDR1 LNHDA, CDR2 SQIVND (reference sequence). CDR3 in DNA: TGTGCCAGTAGGGGCCCAGCAACTAATGAAAAACTGTTTTTT. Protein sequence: CASRGPATNEKLFF.

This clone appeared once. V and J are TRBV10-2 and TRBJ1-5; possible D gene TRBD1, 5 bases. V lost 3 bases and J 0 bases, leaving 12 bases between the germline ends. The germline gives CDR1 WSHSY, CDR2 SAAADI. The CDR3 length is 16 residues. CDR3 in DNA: TGCGCCAGCAGTGATCTGACAGCTCTTAGCAATCAGCCCCAGCATTTT. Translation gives CASSDLTALSNQPQHF.

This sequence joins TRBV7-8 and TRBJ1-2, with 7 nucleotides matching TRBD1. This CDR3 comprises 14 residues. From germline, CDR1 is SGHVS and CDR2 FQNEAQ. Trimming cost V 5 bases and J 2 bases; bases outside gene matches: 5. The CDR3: CASSPAQGNYGYTF. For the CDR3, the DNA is TGTGCCAGCAGCCCGGCACAGGGGAACTATGGCTACACCTTC.

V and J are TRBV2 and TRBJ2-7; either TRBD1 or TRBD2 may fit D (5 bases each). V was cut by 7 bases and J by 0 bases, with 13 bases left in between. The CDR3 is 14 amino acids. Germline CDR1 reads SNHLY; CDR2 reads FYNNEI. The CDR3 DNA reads TGTGCCAGCAAGGGGACGGAGAGCTCCTACGAGCAGTACTTC. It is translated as CASKGTESSYEQYF.

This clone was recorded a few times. CDR3 sequence (DNA): TGCAGCGGACTAGCGGGATATGAGCAGTTCTTC. The encoded protein is CSGLAGYEQFF. The chain is built from TRBV29-1 and TRBJ2-1, with 11 bases aligning to TRBD2. This CDR3 is 11 amino acids long. Germline loops: CDR1 SQVTM, CDR2 ANQGSEA. V was pared by 7 bases and J by 8 bases, with 1 base of the junction left unmatched.

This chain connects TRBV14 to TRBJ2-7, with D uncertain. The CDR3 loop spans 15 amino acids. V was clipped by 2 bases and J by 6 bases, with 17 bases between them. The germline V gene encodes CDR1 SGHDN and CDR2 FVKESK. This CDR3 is CASSQKYGLAGEQYF. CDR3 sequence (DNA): TGTGCCAGCAGCCAAAAGTATGGCCTCGCCGGCGAGCAGTACTTC.